This TCR beta chain was captured in a study of blood T cell repertoires in COVID-19. Study at large: Material from acute and convalescent COVID-19 was sourced from the United States, Italy and Spain. T cells, B-cell-depleted T cells, or PBMCs supplied cDNA or gDNA.

V was pared by 0 bases and J by 3 bases, with 4 bases of the junction left unmatched. The CDR3 length is 16 residues. Germline lookup yields CDR1 LGHNA and CDR2 YNFKEQ. Per the authors' pipeline: By means of reference gene primer amplification, nucleated cell counts were estimated. The table came from immunoSEQ multiplex PCR; TCRdb's copy has only in-frame clones and leaves some out. The DNA was the basis for D and trimming; V, J and clone size are from that table. The sample lists more than 150,000 clones, roughly 80% occurring once. This TCR came from a man aged 55 to 70 with acute or convalescent COVID-19. V gene TRBV4-2 combines with J gene TRBJ2-3; the match to TRBD2 covers 9 bases. The sequenced sample consisted of peripheral blood. The CDR3 region is CASSQDRGGVTDTQYF. In DNA, the CDR3 is TGTGCCAGCAGCCAAGATCGCGGGGGGGTGACAGATACGCAGTATTTT.